The T cell receptor beta chain described here comes from a study of regulatory T cells in long-lasting Graves disease. This CDR3 comprises 15 residues. V dropped 5 bases and J dropped 0 bases, with 14 bases sitting between them. Germline CDR1 and CDR2: MNHEY and SMNVEV (reference sequence). HTBI primers from iRepertoire and Arm-PCR of CDR3 regions yielded the TCR beta libraries. TCRdb reanalysed the multiplex PCR reads using MiXCR and keeps one entry per CDR3 protein. The table has some 280,000 distinct CDR3 sequences, approximately 20% seen once. The table lists this clonotype with many counts. The time point was: persistent/refractory GD, antithyroid drugs over 5 years with positive TRAb. From RNA extracted from PBMCs, the TCR library was made.

The receptor was isolated from a female donor with Graves disease. The material sequenced was peripheral blood mononuclear cells (PBMCs), taken when the disease was refractory, from a patient treated with antithyroid drugs. The chain couples TRBV27 to TRBJ2-7, with D unresolved. CDR3 protein: CASSPLTQFSYEQYF. The CDR3 DNA is TGTGCCAGCAGTCCACTGACACAATTCTCCTACGAGCAGTACTTC.